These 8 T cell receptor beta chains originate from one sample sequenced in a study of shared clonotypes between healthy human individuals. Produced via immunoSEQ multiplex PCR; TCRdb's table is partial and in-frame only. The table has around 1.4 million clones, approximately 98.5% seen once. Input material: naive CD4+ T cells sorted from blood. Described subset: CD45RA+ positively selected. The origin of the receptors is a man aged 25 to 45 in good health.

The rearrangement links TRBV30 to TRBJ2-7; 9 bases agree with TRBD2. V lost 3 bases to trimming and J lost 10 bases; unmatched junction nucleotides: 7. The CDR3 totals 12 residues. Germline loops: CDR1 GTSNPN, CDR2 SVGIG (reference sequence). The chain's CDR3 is CAWSLAGLGQYF. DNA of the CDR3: TGTGCCTGGAGCCTAGCGGGATTGGGCCAGTACTTC.

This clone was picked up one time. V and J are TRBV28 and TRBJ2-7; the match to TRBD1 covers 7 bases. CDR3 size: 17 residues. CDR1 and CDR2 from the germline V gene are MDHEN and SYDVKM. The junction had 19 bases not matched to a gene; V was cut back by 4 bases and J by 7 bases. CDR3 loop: CASSSRGHRTSRREQYF. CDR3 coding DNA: TGTGCCAGCAGTTCAAGGGGGCATCGGACGTCAAGGAGGGAGCAGTACTTC.

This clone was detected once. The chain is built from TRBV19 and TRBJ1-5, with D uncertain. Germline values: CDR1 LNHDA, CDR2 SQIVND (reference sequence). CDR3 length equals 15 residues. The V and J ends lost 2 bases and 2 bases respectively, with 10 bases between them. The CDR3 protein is CASSIRLDGNQPQHF. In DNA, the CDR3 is TGTGCCAGTAGTATAAGGCTGGATGGCAATCAGCCCCAGCATTTT.

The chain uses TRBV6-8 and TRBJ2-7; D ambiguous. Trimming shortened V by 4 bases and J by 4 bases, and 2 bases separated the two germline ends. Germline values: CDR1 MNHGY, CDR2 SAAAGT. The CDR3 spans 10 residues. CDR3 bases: TGTGCCAGCAGTTTGTACGAGCAGTACTTC. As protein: CASSLYEQYF.

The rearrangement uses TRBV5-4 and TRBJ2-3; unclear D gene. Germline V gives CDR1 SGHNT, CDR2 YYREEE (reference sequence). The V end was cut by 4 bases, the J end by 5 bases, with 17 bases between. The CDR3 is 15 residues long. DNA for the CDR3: TGTGCCAGCAGCCCCCAGACCGAGACGGAAGATACGCAGTATTTT. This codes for CASSPQTETEDTQYF.

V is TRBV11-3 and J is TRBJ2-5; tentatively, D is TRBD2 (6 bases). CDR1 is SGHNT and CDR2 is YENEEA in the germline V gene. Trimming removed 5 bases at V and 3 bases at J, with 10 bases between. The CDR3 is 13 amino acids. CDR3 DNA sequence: TGTGCCAGCAGCAGGTCTAGCGAAGAGACCCAGTACTTC. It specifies CASSRSSEETQYF.

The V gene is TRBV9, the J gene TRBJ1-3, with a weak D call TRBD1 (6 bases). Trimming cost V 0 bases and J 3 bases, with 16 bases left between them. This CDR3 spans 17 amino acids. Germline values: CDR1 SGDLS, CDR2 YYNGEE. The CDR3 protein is CASSVAAGGGDGNTIYF. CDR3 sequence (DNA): TGTGCCAGCAGCGTAGCCGCTGGAGGGGGTGATGGAAACACCATATATTTT.

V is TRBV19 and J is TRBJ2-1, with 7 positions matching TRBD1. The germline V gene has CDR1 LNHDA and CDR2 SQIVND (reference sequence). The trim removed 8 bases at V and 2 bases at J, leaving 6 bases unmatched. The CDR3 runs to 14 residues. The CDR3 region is CASSGTETYNEQFF. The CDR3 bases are TGTGCCAGTTCCGGGACAGAGACCTACAATGAGCAGTTCTTC.